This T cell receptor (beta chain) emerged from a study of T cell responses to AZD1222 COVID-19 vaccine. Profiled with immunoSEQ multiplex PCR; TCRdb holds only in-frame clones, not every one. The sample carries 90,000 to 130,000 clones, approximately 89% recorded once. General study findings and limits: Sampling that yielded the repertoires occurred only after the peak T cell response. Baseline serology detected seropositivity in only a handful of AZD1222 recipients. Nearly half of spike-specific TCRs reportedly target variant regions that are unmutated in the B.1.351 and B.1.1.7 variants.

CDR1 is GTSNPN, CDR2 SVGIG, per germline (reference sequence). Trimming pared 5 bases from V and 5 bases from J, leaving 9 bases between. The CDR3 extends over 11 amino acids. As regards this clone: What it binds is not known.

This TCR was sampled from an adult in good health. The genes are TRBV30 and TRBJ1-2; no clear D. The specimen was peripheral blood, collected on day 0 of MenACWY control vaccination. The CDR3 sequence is CAWDGRYGYTF. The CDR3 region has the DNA TGTGCCTGGGACGGACGATATGGCTACACCTTC.